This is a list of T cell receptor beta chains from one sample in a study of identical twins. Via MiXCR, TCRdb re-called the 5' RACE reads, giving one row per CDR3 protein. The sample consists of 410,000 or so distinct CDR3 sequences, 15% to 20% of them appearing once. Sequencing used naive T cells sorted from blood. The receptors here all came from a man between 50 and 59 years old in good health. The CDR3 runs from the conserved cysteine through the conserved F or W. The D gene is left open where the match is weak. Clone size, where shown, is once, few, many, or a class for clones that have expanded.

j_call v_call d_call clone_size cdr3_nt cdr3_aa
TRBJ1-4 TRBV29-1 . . TGCAGCGTTGAAGAACAGAGGGGTGAAAAACTGTTTTTT CSVEEQRGEKLFF
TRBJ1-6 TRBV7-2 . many TGTGCCAGCAGCTTAGCCAGGGTTAATTCACCCCTCCACTTT CASSLARVNSPLHF
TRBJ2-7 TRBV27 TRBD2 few TGTGCCAGCACCGTGAGAGGGCTAGCGGGAAGGCCCTCCTACGAGCAGTACTTC CASTVRGLAGRPSYEQYF
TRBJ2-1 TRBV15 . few TGTGCCACCAGCAGAGATCGGGTGGCTGGGGAGTTCTTC CATSRDRVAGEFF
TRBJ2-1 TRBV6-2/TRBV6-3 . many TGTGCCAGCTCCCGGGCCGGCTCCTACAATGAGCAGTTCTTC CASSRAGSYNEQFF
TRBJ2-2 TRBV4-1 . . TGCGCCAGCAGAACTATCAGGGGTCTGGACACCGGGGAGCTGTTTTTT CASRTIRGLDTGELFF
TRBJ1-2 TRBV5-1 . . TGCGCCAGCAGCTCGGAGGGGTCCGGTGGCTACACCTTC CASSSEGSGGYTF
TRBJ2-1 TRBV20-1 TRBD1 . TGCAGTGCTAGAGACAGGACAGGAGATTACAATGAGCAGTTCTTC CSARDRTGDYNEQFF
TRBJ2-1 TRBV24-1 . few TGTGCCACCAGTGAGGGATTAAACAATGAGCAGTTCTTC CATSEGLNNEQFF
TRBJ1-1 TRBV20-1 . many TGCAGTGCTAGAGGCCTAGCTACCCTCCGAGCTTTCTTT CSARGLATLRAFF
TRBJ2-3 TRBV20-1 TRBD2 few TGCAGTGCTAGAGATACCCTAGCGGGAGTGGGAGATACGCAGTATTTT CSARDTLAGVGDTQYF
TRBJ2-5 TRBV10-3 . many TGTGCCATCAGTGAGTTTAGGGAAGAGACCCAGTACTTC CAISEFREETQYF
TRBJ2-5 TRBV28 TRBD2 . TGTGCCAGCAGTTTGGGACTAGGCAGCACACAAGAGACCCAGTACTTC CASSLGLGSTQETQYF
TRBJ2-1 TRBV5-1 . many TGCGCCAGCAGTTTTGAGAGCTCCTACAATGAGCAGTTCTTC CASSFESSYNEQFF
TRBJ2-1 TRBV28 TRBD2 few TGTGCCAGCAACCCACTAGCGGGGTCCTACAATGAGCAGTTCTTC CASNPLAGSYNEQFF
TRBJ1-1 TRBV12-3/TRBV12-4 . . TGTGCCAGCAGTTTAGAGTTCGGGTTTACGAGCACTGAAGCTTTCTTT CASSLEFGFTSTEAFF
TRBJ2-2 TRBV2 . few TGTGCCAGCAGCCAGGCCAGCTACACCGGGGAGCTGTTTTTT CASSQASYTGELFF
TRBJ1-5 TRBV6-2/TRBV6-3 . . TGTGCCAGCAGTTACGGCGTTAGGGTGGCTAGCAATCAGCCCCAGCATTTT CASSYGVRVASNQPQHF
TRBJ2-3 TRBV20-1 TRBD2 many TGCAGTGCTAGAGGGGGGCTAGCGGGAACGGGAACAGATACGCAGTATTTT CSARGGLAGTGTDTQYF
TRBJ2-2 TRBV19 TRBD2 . TGTGCCAGTAGTATCAGCGGGATAGGCACCGGGGAGCTGTTTTTT CASSISGIGTGELFF
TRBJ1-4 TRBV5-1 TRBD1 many TGCGCCAGCAGTTGGGACCGGGACAGTTCTGCTAATGAAAAACTGTTTTTT CASSWDRDSSANEKLFF
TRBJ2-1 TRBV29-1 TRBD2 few TGCAGCGCCTCGGGACTAGCGGAGAACTACAATGAGCAGTTCTTC CSASGLAENYNEQFF
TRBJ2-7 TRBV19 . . TGTGCCAGTAGTATCGGGTTAGCATACGAGCAGTACTTC CASSIGLAYEQYF
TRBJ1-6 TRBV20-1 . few TGCAGTGCTAGAGACGGGCGGGGGAATTCACCCCTCCACTTT CSARDGRGNSPLHF
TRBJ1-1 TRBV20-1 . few TGCAGTGCTAATGACGGATTCATGAACACTGAAGCTTTCTTT CSANDGFMNTEAFF
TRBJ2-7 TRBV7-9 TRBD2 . TGTGCCAGCAGCCTACAAGGACTAGCGGAGGGGTCCGAGCAGTACTTC CASSLQGLAEGSEQYF
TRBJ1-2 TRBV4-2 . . TGTGCCAGCAGCCAGGATATATCCACGCTACTTTACTATGGCTACACCTTC CASSQDISTLLYYGYTF
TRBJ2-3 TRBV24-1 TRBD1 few TGTGCCACCAGTGATGCTGGGACAGGGAGCACAGATACGCAGTATTTT CATSDAGTGSTDTQYF
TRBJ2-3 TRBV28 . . TGTGCCAGCAGTTTACCCTCGCAGCGAGATACGCAGTATTTT CASSLPSQRDTQYF
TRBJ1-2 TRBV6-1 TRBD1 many TGTGCCAGCAGTACAGGACAGGTCCGGGGCGGCTACACCTTC CASSTGQVRGGYTF
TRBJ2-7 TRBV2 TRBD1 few TGTGCCAGCAGTGAGATACAGGGGGCAAAATCCTACGAGCAGTACTTC CASSEIQGAKSYEQYF
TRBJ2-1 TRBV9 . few TGTGCCAGCAGCGTAGGGGAGGAGAGCTCCTACAATGAGCAGTTCTTC CASSVGEESSYNEQFF
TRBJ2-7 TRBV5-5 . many TGTGCCAGCAGCCCCCCCCTCGGCAGGGCTCTTTACGAGCAGTACTTC CASSPPLGRALYEQYF
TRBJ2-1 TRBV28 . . TGTGCCAGCGGAATGAATACCCCCACAAAGCACGGAAGCTACAATGAGCAGTTCTTC CASGMNTPTKHGSYNEQFF
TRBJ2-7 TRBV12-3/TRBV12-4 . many TGTGCCAGCAGTTTCCGGGACGGCTACGAGCAGTACTTC CASSFRDGYEQYF
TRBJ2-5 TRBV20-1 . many TGCAGTGCCCTGCGCGGAGAGACCCAGTACTTC CSALRGETQYF
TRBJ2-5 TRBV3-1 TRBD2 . TGTGCCAGCAGCGGACGACTAGCGGGAGAGACCCAGTACTTC CASSGRLAGETQYF
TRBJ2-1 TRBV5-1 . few TGCGCCAGCAGCTTAATGGGGGCTAGCTCCTACAATGAGCAGTTCTTC CASSLMGASSYNEQFF
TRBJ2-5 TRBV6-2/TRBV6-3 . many TGTGCCAGCCGCGCCTTGAATCGGGAGACCCAGTACTTC CASRALNRETQYF
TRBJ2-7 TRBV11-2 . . TGTGCCAGCAGCTCCGCAGGTGGCGGAGGCGACGAGCAGTACTTC CASSSAGGGGDEQYF
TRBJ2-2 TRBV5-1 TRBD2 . TGCGCCAGCAGCTACCGACTAGCGGGAAAGACCGGGGAGCTGTTTTTT CASSYRLAGKTGELFF
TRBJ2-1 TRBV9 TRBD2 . TGTGCCAGCAGTTCAACTCCGACTAGCGGGGGGCCCTACAATGAGCAGTTCTTC CASSSTPTSGGPYNEQFF
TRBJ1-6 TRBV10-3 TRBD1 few TGTGCCATCACCGCGGGACAGAATAATTCACCCCTCCACTTT CAITAGQNNSPLHF
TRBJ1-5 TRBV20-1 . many TGCAGTGCCATGAGAGCTACGGGGAGCAATCAGCCCCAGCATTTT CSAMRATGSNQPQHF
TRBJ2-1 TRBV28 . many TGTGCCAGCAGTGCCCCATTAGCTTCTGAGCAGTTCTTC CASSAPLASEQFF
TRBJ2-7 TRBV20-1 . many TGCAGTGCACCGCGACAGGACGGATACGAGCAGTACTTC CSAPRQDGYEQYF
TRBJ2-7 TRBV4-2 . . TGTGCCAGCAGCCAAGATCAGGACAGTTACTACGAGCAGTACTTC CASSQDQDSYYEQYF
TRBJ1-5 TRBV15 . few TGTGCCACCAGCAGAGTGGGCAGCTATAGCAATCAGCCCCAGCATTTT CATSRVGSYSNQPQHF
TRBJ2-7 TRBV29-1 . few TGCAGCGCTCAACTCGGGAGTGTTCGGTGGCAGTACTTC CSAQLGSVRWQYF
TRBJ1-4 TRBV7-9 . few TGTGCCAGCAGCTCCTGGCTCTACGGAGGACTGTTTTTT CASSSWLYGGLFF
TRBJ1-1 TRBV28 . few TGTGCCAGCAGACCGGACCCCTTCGCGGTTCTGGAAGCTTTCTTT CASRPDPFAVLEAFF
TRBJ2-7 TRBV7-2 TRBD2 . TGTGCCAGCAGCTTATGGCGGGAGGGCCCGCGTAACGAGCAGTACTTC CASSLWREGPRNEQYF
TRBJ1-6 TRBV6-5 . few TGTGCCAGCAGTTACTCCCGACAGATTTATAATTCACCCCTCCACTTT CASSYSRQIYNSPLHF
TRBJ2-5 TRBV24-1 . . TGTGCCACCAGTGACACGTACGAGACCCAGTACTTC CATSDTYETQYF
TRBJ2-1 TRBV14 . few TGTGCCAGCAGCCAATTAACCGCGGAGCAGTTCTTC CASSQLTAEQFF
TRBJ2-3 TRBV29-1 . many TGCAGCGTCACAAGAGGCCCGGATACGCAGTATTTT CSVTRGPDTQYF
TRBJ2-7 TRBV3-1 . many TGTGCCAGCAGCCAAGAGGTGTTCGAGCAGTACTTC CASSQEVFEQYF